One sample yielded the 24 T cell receptor beta chains listed below, sequenced in a study of shared clonotypes between healthy human individuals. Clones were read by immunoSEQ multiplex PCR, and TCRdb kept only the in-frame ones, dropping some. The sample consists of about 490,000 clones, 70% to 80% of them appearing once. Specimen: PBMCs. These receptors originate from a middle-aged woman in good health. Some clones in this sample may be carry-over from other donors' samples.

This clone was seen only a few times. This chain joins TRBV11-3 and TRBJ2-3, with TRBD1 matching 8 bases. The CDR3 loop spans 15 amino acids. Trimming at V came to 2 bases and at J to 2 bases, leaving 3 bases not matched to a gene. The V gene's germline CDR1 is SGHNT and CDR2 YENEEA. CDR3: CASSLTRGLTDTQYF. In DNA, the CDR3 is TGTGCCAGCAGCTTAACCAGGGGGCTCACAGATACGCAGTATTTT.

J is TRBJ1-6 and V is TRBV5-4; D is perhaps TRBD1 (6 bases). Germline-derived CDR1 and CDR2 are SGHNT and YYREEE (reference sequence). The V end lost 2 bases, the J end lost 11 bases, and 11 bases lay between the germline ends. The CDR3 extends over 13 amino acids. The chain's CDR3 is CASSFTGSPPLHF. The CDR3 nucleotides read TGTGCCAGCAGCTTCACAGGGAGTCCACCCCTCCACTTT. The variable domain in full, completed from reference TRBV5-4 and TRBJ1-6, reads ETGVTQSPTHLIKTRGQQVTLRCSSQSGHNTVSWYQQALGQGPQFIFQYYREEENGRGNFPPRFSGLQFPNYSSELNVNALELDDSALYLCASSFTGSPPLHFGNGTRLTVT.

This clone was seen a single time. This chain uses TRBV11-2 with TRBJ2-1, with 15 bases lining up with TRBD2. J lost 6 bases, V lost 3 bases, and 6 bases had no gene match. Germline V CDR1 and CDR2: SGHAT, FQNNGV. The CDR3 spans 17 residues. CDR3 in DNA: TGTGCCAGCAGCTTCCGCCGGACTAGCGGGAGGGCCAATGAGCAGTTCTTC. Amino acids: CASSFRRTSGRANEQFF. Using reference TRBV11-2 and TRBJ2-1 for the parts outside the CDR3, the full variable domain is EAGVAQSPRYKIIEKRQSVAFWCNPISGHATLYWYQQILGQGPKLLIQFQNNGVVDDSQLPKDRFSAERLKGVDSTLKIQPAKLEDSAVYLCASSFRRTSGRANEQFFGPGTRLTVL.

This chain links TRBV5-5 with TRBJ2-3; 9 nucleotides align to TRBD1. The germline V gene encodes CDR1 SGHKS and CDR2 YYEKEE (reference sequence). After removal of 0 bases from V and 1 base from J, the junction contained 0 bases not matched to a gene. The CDR3 has 15 residues. The CDR3 coding sequence is TGTGCCAGCAGCTTGGACAGGGGGCGCACAGATACGCAGTATTTT. It encodes CASSLDRGRTDTQYF.

As regards this clone: The sample contains more than one DNA sequence encoding this CDR3. V usage is TRBV20-1 and J usage is TRBJ2-7; D gene unclear. This CDR3 has 11 amino acids. Germline V gene sequence: CDR1 DFQATT, CDR2 SNEGSKA (reference sequence). The V and J ends lost 4 bases and 0 bases respectively, with 4 bases between them. CDR3 nucleotides: TGCAGTGCTATCCCCTCCTACGAGCAGTACTTC. This codes for CSAIPSYEQYF.

This rearrangement joins TRBV28 to TRBJ2-7; D possibly corresponds to TRBD1 (6 bases). Germline CDR1 reads MDHEN; CDR2 reads SYDVKM. The CDR3 is 14 amino acids. The V end was cut by 1 base, the J end by 5 bases, with 12 bases between. CDR3: CASSLLYRADEQYF. CDR3 nucleotides: TGTGCCAGCAGTTTATTGTACAGGGCGGACGAGCAGTACTTC. Based on the CDR3 plus reference TRBV28 and TRBJ2-7, the full variable domain is DVKVTQSSRYLVKRTGEKVFLECVQDMDHENMFWYRQDPGLGLRLIYFSYDVKMKEKGDIPEGYSVSREKKERFSLILESASTNQTSMYLCASSLLYRADEQYFGPGTRLTVT.

The chain uses TRBV25-1 and TRBJ1-1; 7 positions match TRBD1. The CDR3 sequence is 15 residues long. V lost 3 bases, J lost 1 base, and 5 bases stayed unmatched. Germline CDR1 MGHDK, CDR2 SYGVNS. DNA of the CDR3: TGTGCCAGCAGTGAGAACAGGGGTTCGAACACTGAAGCTTTCTTT. It specifies CASSENRGSNTEAFF.

The chain has TRBV30 and TRBJ2-7, with D perhaps TRBD2 (5 bases). The V end lost 0 bases, the J end lost 7 bases, and 16 bases lay between the germline ends. CDR3 size: 14 residues. The germline CDR1 and CDR2 sequences are GTSNPN and SVGIG (reference sequence). The CDR3 DNA sequence: TGTGCCTGGAGTGTCGGGCAGGTCCGAGGGGAGCAGTACTTC. Its protein product is CAWSVGQVRGEQYF.

The CDR3 DNA follows: TGTGCCAGCAGTCTGACTCGACAGGGGAAGGTTGATTCACCCCTCCACTTT. Amino acid sequence: CASSLTRQGKVDSPLHF. This chain links TRBV7-6 with TRBJ1-6, with 8 nucleotides matching TRBD1. The length of the CDR3 is 17 residues. Trimming took 6 bases from V and 8 from J; bases not matched to a gene: 15. CDR1 SGHVS and CDR2 FNYEAQ come from the germline V gene. The variable domain in full, completed from reference TRBV7-6 and TRBJ1-6, reads GAGVSQSPRYKVTKRGQDVALRCDPISGHVSLYWYRQALGQGPEFLTYFNYEAQQDKSGLPNDRFSAERPEGSISTLTIQRTEQRDSAMYRCASSLTRQGKVDSPLHFGNGTRLTVT.

The chain links TRBV6-1 to TRBJ2-5; perhaps D is TRBD1 or TRBD2 (7 bases each). From germline, CDR1 is MNHNS and CDR2 SASEGT. This CDR3 region has 13 residues. The V gene lost 6 bases and the J gene lost 4 bases, with 12 bases spanning the gap. CDR3 DNA sequence: TGTGCCAGCAGCATCAGGGGGGGAGAGACCCAGTACTTC. Amino acids: CASSIRGGETQYF.

The chain combines TRBV5-1 with TRBJ2-7, with D perhaps matching TRBD2 (5 bases). V lost 1 base to trimming and J lost 5 bases, with 13 bases between them. The germline V gene has CDR1 SGHRS and CDR2 YFSETQ. CDR3 length equals 14 residues. Here the CDR3 reads CASSLSRELDEQYF. The CDR3 DNA reads as TGCGCCAGCAGCTTGTCGAGGGAGCTCGACGAGCAGTACTTC.

The chain is built from TRBV7-9 and TRBJ2-7, with D perhaps assigned TRBD1 or TRBD2 (5 bases each). V gave up 10 bases and J gave up 3 bases, with 22 bases separating them. Germline CDR1 is SEHNR and CDR2 is FQNEAQ (reference sequence). There are 15 residues in the CDR3. CDR3 bases: TGTGCCACCAAAGACCCCGAGGGGAACTTCTACGAGCAGTACTTC. Its protein product is CATKDPEGNFYEQYF.

The V and J genes are TRBV29-1 and TRBJ1-1, with TRBD1 as a possible D gene (5 bases). Per the germline V gene, CDR1 is SQVTM and CDR2 is ANQGSEA. CDR3 size: 12 residues. Trimming took off 4 bases at V and 1 base at J, with 7 bases between the two ends. This chain's CDR3 is CSVGGWNTEAFF. The CDR3 nucleotides read TGCAGCGTTGGGGGGTGGAACACTGAAGCTTTCTTT.

The chain employs TRBV6-1 and TRBJ2-7; D gene unclear. This CDR3 is built from 11 residues. V was pared by 4 bases and J by 7 bases, with 8 bases between. Germline V gene data show CDR1 as MNHNS and CDR2 as SASEGT. CDR3 coding DNA: TGTGCCAGCAGTGTTGGTCGGGAGCAGTACTTC. Translated, it gives CASSVGREQYF.

The rearrangement uses TRBV5-6 and TRBJ2-5; 10 nucleotides line up with TRBD2. The junction had 5 bases not matched to a gene; V was cut back by 4 bases and J by 5 bases. The CDR3 covers 14 residues. CDR1 is SGHDT and CDR2 is YYEEEE in the germline V gene. The DNA for the CDR3 is TGTGCCAGCAGCAGTCTAGCGGGAGTGGAGACCCAGTACTTC. Translation gives CASSSLAGVETQYF.

The CDR3 sequence is CASSLGSQGEAFF. CDR3 in DNA: TGTGCCAGCAGCTTGGGTTCCCAGGGGGAAGCTTTCTTT. This sequence joins TRBV7-9 and TRBJ1-1; a weak D match, TRBD1 (6 bases). The CDR3 consists of 13 residues. V gave up 3 bases and J gave up 8 bases, with 13 bases separating them. In germline, CDR1 is SEHNR, CDR2 FQNEAQ (reference sequence).

In regard to this clone: This likely came from a read error, as a far larger clone is one base away. The chain has TRBV2 and TRBJ1-5; no reliable D call. The length of the CDR3 is 12 residues. The V end was cut by 3 bases, the J end by 4 bases, with 4 bases between. CDR1 is SNHLY, CDR2 FYNNEI, per germline. CDR3 DNA: TGTGCCAGCAGTGAGGGGAATCAGCCCCAGCATTTT. This translates into CASSEGNQPQHF.

The J gene is TRBJ2-2, the V gene TRBV19; D is possibly TRBD1 or TRBD2 (6 bases each). The CDR3 covers 15 residues. V lost 7 bases and J lost 6, with 18 bases in between. CDR1 and CDR2 (germline): LNHDA, SQIVND (reference sequence). The CDR3 loop is CASKVGGREAGELFF. In DNA form, the CDR3 reads TGTGCCAGTAAGGTGGGGGGCAGAGAAGCCGGGGAGCTGTTTTTT.

This clone turned up a few times. V usage is TRBV7-8 and J usage is TRBJ2-1, with D maybe TRBD2 (6 bases). This CDR3 region has 16 residues. V was shortened by 0 bases and J by 6 bases, with 15 bases between the two germline ends. CDR1 is SGHVS and CDR2 is FQNEAQ in the germline V gene. CDR3 region: CASSLAWRGRGNEQFF. The DNA for the CDR3 is TGTGCCAGCAGCTTAGCGTGGAGGGGAAGAGGCAATGAGCAGTTCTTC.

This clone was seen many times. This chain joins TRBV11-2 and TRBJ2-5; 8 bases map to TRBD2. The DNA end is more similar to TRBJ2-7, so the J call may be wrong. From germline, CDR1 is SGHAT and CDR2 FQNNGV. The length of the CDR3 is 15 residues. The CDR3 loop is CASSFQTGTRNEQYF. The CDR3 nucleotides read TGTGCCAGCAGCTTTCAGACCGGGACTAGGAACGAGCAGTACTTC.

This clone came up a few times. The CDR3 reads CATSRDQGRHTGELFF. The CDR3 nucleotides are TGTGCCACCAGCAGAGATCAGGGACGCCATACCGGGGAGCTGTTTTTT. The chain links TRBV15 to TRBJ2-2, with D possibly called TRBD1 or TRBD2 (5 bases each). There are 16 residues in the CDR3. V was pared by 0 bases and J by 5 bases, with 13 bases between. Germline V CDR1 and CDR2: LNHNV, YYDKDF (reference sequence).

This clone has a single count. V and J are TRBV28 and TRBJ2-3, with a tentative D call TRBD1 (6 bases). The CDR3 is 18 residues long. V was clipped by 3 bases and J by 0 bases, with 19 bases between them. Germline CDR1 reads MDHEN; CDR2 reads SYDVKM. The DNA for the CDR3 is TGTGCCAGCAGTTTTTTAGTAGGGCAGGGGTCGAGCACAGATACGCAGTATTTT. It yields the protein CASSFLVGQGSSTDTQYF.

This chain connects TRBV28 to TRBJ2-5; possibly TRBD1 for D (8 bases). Germline values: CDR1 MDHEN, CDR2 SYDVKM. The CDR3 contains 16 residues. Trimming removed 11 bases from V and 4 bases from J, with 26 bases in between. This CDR3 reads CAVHRGAGVRGETQYF. In DNA form, the CDR3 reads TGTGCCGTACACAGGGGGGCGGGAGTTCGGGGAGAGACCCAGTACTTC.

Regarding this clone: This sample also contains other DNA sequences that code for the same CDR3. This sequence joins TRBV5-1 and TRBJ2-3; D remains unclear. V gave up 0 bases and J gave up 1 base, with 6 bases separating them. Looked up from germline, CDR1 is SGHRS and CDR2 is YFSETQ. There are 14 residues in the CDR3. The CDR3 DNA reads TGCGCCAGCAGCTTGGCCAGCGGCACAGATACGCAGTATTTT. Its translation is CASSLASGTDTQYF.